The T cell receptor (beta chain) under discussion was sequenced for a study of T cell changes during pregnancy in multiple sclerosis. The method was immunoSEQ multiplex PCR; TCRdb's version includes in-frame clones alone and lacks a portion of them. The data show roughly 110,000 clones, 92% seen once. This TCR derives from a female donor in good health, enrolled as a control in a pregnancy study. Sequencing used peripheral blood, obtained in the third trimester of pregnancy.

The CDR3 DNA follows: TGTGCCAGCAGTCTCGCTTCTCTAGGTAACACTGAAGCTTTCTTT. This gives the protein CASSLASLGNTEAFF. This chain joins TRBV28 and TRBJ1-1, with D uncertain. Germline V gene lookup returns CDR1 MDHEN and CDR2 SYDVKM. CDR3 length: 15 amino acids. The germline V and J ends were trimmed by 5 bases and 2 bases, with 15 bases remaining between them.